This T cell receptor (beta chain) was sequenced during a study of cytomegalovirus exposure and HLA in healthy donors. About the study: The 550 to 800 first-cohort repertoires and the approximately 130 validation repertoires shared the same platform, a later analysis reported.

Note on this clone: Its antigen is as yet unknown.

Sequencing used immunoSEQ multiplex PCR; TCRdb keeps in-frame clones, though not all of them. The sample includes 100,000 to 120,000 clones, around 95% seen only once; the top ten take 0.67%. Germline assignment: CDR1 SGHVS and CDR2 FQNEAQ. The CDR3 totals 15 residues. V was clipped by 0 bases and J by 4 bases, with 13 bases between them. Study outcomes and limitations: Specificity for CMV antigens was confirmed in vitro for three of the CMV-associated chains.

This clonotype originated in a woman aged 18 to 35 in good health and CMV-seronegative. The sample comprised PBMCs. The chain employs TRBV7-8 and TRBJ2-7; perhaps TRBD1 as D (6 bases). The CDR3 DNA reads TGTGCCAGCAGCTTAGCGAAGGGGGTAAGGTACGAGCAGTACTTC. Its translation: CASSLAKGVRYEQYF.